The 22 T cell receptor beta chains given below trace back to one sample, sequenced in a study of chemoradiotherapy in HPV16-positive cancers (dated 2022 in TCRdb). Receptor amplification or capture employed the immunoSEQ multiplex PCR assay. Imported from immuneACCESS, the table was reduced by TCRdb to in-frame sequences with V and J called. These copies leave out some clones; in studies compared against another copy, an unresolved V gene accounts for under half, and the cause of the remainder is not known. This sample lists about 15,000 clones; 65% to 85% were detected once. The ten largest clones capture more than 9.5% of the sample. This material was collected from a patient who underwent chemoradiotherapy. All receptors come from a human donor with HPV-associated anogenital cancer.

This chain joins TRBV25-1 and TRBJ2-7, with 10 bases aligning to TRBD1. There are 14 residues in the CDR3. J lost 6 bases, V lost 4 bases, and 6 bases had no gene match. Germline assignment: CDR1 MGHDK and CDR2 SYGVNS. The CDR3 spells CASSGQGAGREQYF. As DNA, the CDR3 is TGTGCCAGCAGTGGACAGGGGGCAGGTCGCGAGCAGTACTTC.

This clone was counted a few times. The rearrangement links TRBV6-5 to TRBJ1-5; 8 positions match TRBD1. The CDR3 has 15 residues. V lost 4 bases and J lost 4; bases outside the gene matches: 6. Germline assignment: CDR1 MNHEY and CDR2 SVGAGI. The CDR3 is CASSSGTGENQPQHF. The CDR3 nucleotides are TGTGCCAGCAGTTCCGGGACAGGAGAGAATCAGCCCCAGCATTTT.

The J gene is TRBJ2-7, the V gene TRBV11-1; D possibly corresponds to TRBD1 (5 bases). Germline values: CDR1 SGHAT, CDR2 FQDESV (reference sequence). V lost 7 bases and J lost 4, with 14 bases in between. This CDR3 contains 13 residues. CDR3 protein: CASTKDQGYEQYF. Here the CDR3 DNA reads TGTGCCAGCACCAAAGACCAGGGTTACGAGCAGTACTTC.

This clone was counted a few times. The chain recombines TRBV4-2 with TRBJ2-7, with unresolved D. V gave up 0 bases and J gave up 5 bases, with 11 bases separating them. The CDR3 covers 14 residues. Germline CDR1 reads LGHNA; CDR2 reads YNFKEQ. The CDR3 DNA follows: TGTGCCAGCAGCCAAGATCTCCGCGTGCACGAGCAGTACTTC. It codes for CASSQDLRVHEQYF.

This chain joins TRBV2 and TRBJ2-3; TRBD2 matches 8 bases. Trimming cost V 7 bases and J 2 bases; bases outside gene matches: 5. The germline V gene has CDR1 SNHLY and CDR2 FYNNEI. The CDR3 is 14 residues long. CDR3 in DNA: TGTGCCAGCATTCGGACTAGCCCCACAGATACGCAGTATTTT. This translates into CASIRTSPTDTQYF. The variable domain in full, completed from reference TRBV2 and TRBJ2-3, reads EPEVTQTPSHQVTQMGQEVILRCVPISNHLYFYWYRQILGQKVEFLVSFYNNEISEKSEIFDDQFSVERPDGSNFTLKIRSTKLEDSAMYFCASIRTSPTDTQYFGPGTRLTVL.

This rearrangement joins TRBV4-1 to TRBJ2-1; 9 bases are a match to TRBD2. Trimming at V came to 1 base and at J to 4 bases, leaving 8 bases not matched to a gene. This CDR3 contains 17 residues. The germline gives CDR1 MGHRA, CDR2 YSYEKL. CDR3 DNA: TGCGCCAGCAGCCAAGGAGGGGCTAGCGGGGTGTACAATGAGCAGTTCTTC. As protein: CASSQGGASGVYNEQFF.

V and J are TRBV7-6 and TRBJ2-2; 8 positions match TRBD1. V lost 6 bases to trimming and J lost 4 bases; unmatched junction nucleotides: 7. The germline V gene encodes CDR1 SGHVS and CDR2 FNYEAQ. This CDR3 has 15 residues. The CDR3 nucleotides are TGTGCCAGCAGTTTTGGACAGGGAAGCACCGGGGAGCTGTTTTTT. Amino acid sequence: CASSFGQGSTGELFF.

The rearrangement joins TRBV2 to TRBJ1-1, with D unresolved. The CDR3 contains 13 residues. V shed 5 bases and J shed 5 bases, with 12 bases lying between them. Germline CDR1 and CDR2: SNHLY and FYNNEI. The CDR3 loop reads CASSPEVETEAFF. DNA for the CDR3: TGTGCCAGCAGTCCCGAGGTGGAGACTGAAGCTTTCTTT.

The DNA of the CDR3 is TGCGCCAGCAGCTTCTCCCTAGGAATGGGGGAGTTCTTC. Its protein is CASSFSLGMGEFF. The chain is built from TRBV5-1 and TRBJ2-1; tentatively, D is TRBD1 or TRBD2 (5 bases each). The germline V gene has CDR1 SGHRS and CDR2 YFSETQ. V lost 2 bases to trimming and J lost 14 bases, with 17 bases between them. The CDR3 contains 13 residues.

This chain connects TRBV6-6 to TRBJ1-2; tentative D call: TRBD1 (6 bases). Trimming took off 7 bases at V and 5 bases at J, with 14 bases between the two ends. This CDR3 has 13 residues. Germline CDR1 is MNHNY and CDR2 is SVGAGI (reference sequence). For the CDR3, the DNA is TGTGCCAGCATTGGGGGGGGCGGGTATGGCTACACCTTC. Its protein product is CASIGGGGYGYTF.

This chain uses TRBV19 with TRBJ1-2; 8 positions match TRBD1. The CDR3 totals 11 residues. V dropped 6 bases and J dropped 10; count of bases not matched to a gene: 4. Germline assignment: CDR1 LNHDA and CDR2 SQIVND (reference sequence). The CDR3 DNA follows: TGTGCCAGTAGGAACAGGGGGGCCTACACCTTC. Translating gives CASRNRGAYTF. Filled out from reference TRBV19 and TRBJ1-2, the complete variable domain reads DGGITQSPKYLFRKEGQNVTLSCEQNLNHDAMYWYRQDPGQGLRLIYYSQIVNDFQKGDIAEGYSVSREKKESFPLTVTSAQKNPTAFYLCASRNRGAYTFGSGTRLTVV.

The chain combines TRBV4-1 with TRBJ1-1, with D possibly TRBD1 on 5 matching bases. CDR3 size: 16 residues. Germline V gene lookup returns CDR1 MGHRA and CDR2 YSYEKL. V lost 2 bases, J lost 7 bases, and 20 bases lay in between. CDR3 in amino acids: CASSQKVTYQGHEAFF. In nucleotides, the CDR3 is TGCGCCAGCAGCCAAAAAGTGACCTATCAGGGCCATGAAGCTTTCTTT.

This sequence joins TRBV7-9 and TRBJ2-7; TRBD2 might be the D (6 bases). Between the trimmed V and J ends, which lost 5 bases and 4 bases, there was a span of 9 bases. The CDR3 runs to 12 residues. Germline values: CDR1 SEHNR, CDR2 FQNEAQ (reference sequence). CDR3 sequence: CASSPGRYEQYF. The DNA for the CDR3 is TGTGCCAGCAGCCCCGGGAGATACGAGCAGTACTTC.

The CDR3 coding sequence is TGCGCCAGCAGCTTGTTCGTGGGAGGGACTGGGGCCAACGTCCTGACTTTC. Translating gives CASSLFVGGTGANVLTF. The gene calls are TRBV5-1 and TRBJ2-6; 7 bases align to TRBD2. CDR1 and CDR2 from the germline V gene are SGHRS and YFSETQ. This CDR3 contains 17 residues. V was pared by 1 base and J by 2 bases, with 6 bases of the junction left unmatched.

The rearrangement joins TRBV5-1 to TRBJ1-1, with 9 bases fitting TRBD1. Germline CDR1 SGHRS, CDR2 YFSETQ. V lost 2 bases and J lost 3; bases outside the gene matches: 5. CDR3 size: 15 residues. The CDR3 DNA reads as TGCGCCAGCAGCTTCTCGACAGGGGGAGACACTGAAGCTTTCTTT. Translating gives CASSFSTGGDTEAFF.

The V gene is TRBV4-2, the J gene TRBJ2-5; D is unresolved. Trimming took 0 bases from V and 5 from J, leaving 7 bases between them. Per the germline V gene, CDR1 is LGHNA and CDR2 is YNFKEQ. This CDR3 is 13 amino acids long. CDR3 bases: TGTGCCAGCAGCCAAGATAGGGCGGAGACCCAGTACTTC. This encodes CASSQDRAETQYF.

The J gene is TRBJ2-7, the V gene TRBV4-3, with 7 bases identical to TRBD2. CDR3 length: 14 amino acids. Trimming took 2 bases from V and 4 from J; bases not matched to a gene: 5. Germline lookup yields CDR1 LGHNA and CDR2 YSLEER. CDR3 DNA sequence: TGCGCCAGCAGCCAACTAGGGGAGGGTTACGAGCAGTACTTC. Residues: CASSQLGEGYEQYF.

Here the CDR3 DNA reads TGTGCCTGGAGTGTAATAGGAACAGATACGCAGTATTTT. Amino acid sequence: CAWSVIGTDTQYF. J is TRBJ2-3 and V is TRBV30; D is undetermined. CDR3 length: 13 amino acids. Trimming took 0 bases from V and 3 from J, leaving 7 bases between them. Germline CDR1 reads GTSNPN; CDR2 reads SVGIG (reference sequence).

In this sample, this clone turned up a few times. The CDR3 DNA is TGCGCCAGCAGCCAGGGCCCCAACACCGGGGAGCTGTTTTTT. Amino acid sequence: CASSQGPNTGELFF. This chain uses TRBV5-1 with TRBJ2-2; D is possibly TRBD1 (5 bases). CDR3 length equals 14 residues. Germline V lookup: CDR1 SGHRS, CDR2 YFSETQ. V lost 4 bases to trimming and J lost 2 bases, with 9 bases between them.

The CDR3 DNA follows: TGTGCCAGCAGCTTATGGGCCGTCGGGGGTGAGCAGTTCTTC. Its translation: CASSLWAVGGEQFF. The V gene is TRBV11-2, the J gene TRBJ2-1; a possible D gene is TRBD2 (6 bases). CDR1 is SGHAT and CDR2 is FQNNGV in the germline V gene. The length of the CDR3 is 14 residues. V lost 2 bases to trimming and J lost 9 bases, with 14 bases between them.

This clone was detected only once. The V call is TRBV7-6, the J call TRBJ1-6; D is perhaps TRBD1 (5 bases). Per germline, CDR1 SGHVS and CDR2 FNYEAQ. V was pared by 2 bases and J by 10 bases, with 18 bases between. The CDR3 is 16 residues long. The CDR3 loop is CASSLSVGGANSPLHF. The CDR3 nucleotides are TGTGCCAGCAGCTTAAGTGTTGGGGGAGCGAACTCACCCCTCCACTTT.

This clone was seen only a few times. The J gene is TRBJ2-7, the V gene TRBV14; D gene uncertain. This CDR3 contains 13 residues. The germline CDR1 and CDR2 sequences are SGHDN and FVKESK. Trimming took off 0 bases at V and 7 bases at J, with 10 bases between the two ends. CDR3 sequence (DNA): TGTGCCAGCAGCCAAGAAATGCGTGATGAGCAGTACTTC. Amino acid sequence: CASSQEMRDEQYF.